This T cell receptor beta chain originates from a study of T cell repertoires in cytomegalovirus infection (dated by TCRdb to between 2018 and 2021). Turning to the overall study: Because public TCR beta signatures pointed to carriage of CMV infection together with the matching HLA type, the HLA type of each donor mattered for the analysis. The paper's findings and limits, for the study overall: The ex vivo response was dominated by HLA-C-restricted CMV-specific TCR beta clonotypes, which also provided the single most frequent clonotype in two of eight donors. In both this cohort and an independent approximately 350-donor cohort, the cumulative frequency of public TCR beta family members distinguished carriers of CMV infection plus the relevant HLA type.

In its sample, this clonotype was seen many times. It lacks a known antigen. No per-base quality is available; no much larger clone lies one base away. The CDR3 runs 15 residues from the cysteine to the phenylalanine. Solely the CDR3 DNA is kept, with 45 bases framed from the first base. CDR1 is given as SGHTA and CDR2 as FQGNSA, both from the germline V gene. The germline V and J ends show losses of 3 bases and 5 bases respectively, and no gene match explains 8 bases of the junction. These reads were obtained on an Illumina HiSeq 1500. TCRdb trimmed the raw reads at Q25, called clones with MiXCR and kept productive beta chains. Each entry is one CDR3 protein sequence, shown with its most common DNA and genes. The sample table shows around 230,000 distinct CDR3 sequences, and around 6.4% are seen once. Clones ranked in the top ten supply 5.5% to 6.5% of the sample.

The rearrangement combines TRBV7-2 with TRBJ1-2; 8 nucleotides in the junction match TRBD1. This sequence was found in a human donor in good health (CMV status not recorded). Some clones in this sample may be carry-over from other donors' samples. The specimen sequenced was PBMCs. The DNA is as follows: TGTGCCAGCAGCTTTAGCGGACAGGGCCTATATGGCTACACCTTC. Its amino acids are CASSFSGQGLYGYTF.